This T cell receptor (beta chain) was recorded in a study of blood T cell repertoires in COVID-19. Across the study: Material from acute and convalescent COVID-19 was sourced from the United States, Italy and Spain. The cDNA or gDNA used as material had been derived from T cells, B-cell-depleted T cells, or PBMCs.

The V segment lost 8 bases and the J segment 3 bases; nucleotides outside the gene matches: 5. The CDR3 runs to 13 residues. Germline V CDR1 and CDR2: SGHAT, FQNNGV. Per the original methods: The assay estimated nucleated cells by amplifying reference gene primers. Clones were read by immunoSEQ multiplex PCR, and TCRdb kept only the in-frame ones, dropping some. That table gives V, J and clone size, and the DNA gave D and trimming. This sample has about 24,000 clones, with roughly 89% found just once. The V gene is TRBV11-2, the J gene TRBJ1-2; TRBD1 matches at 8 bases. This TCR came from a woman in her 70s with active COVID-19. The specimen sequenced was peripheral blood. The CDR3 protein is CASAAGGYYGYTF. As DNA, the CDR3 is TGTGCCAGCGCGGCAGGGGGCTACTATGGCTACACCTTC. The variable domain in full, completed from reference TRBV11-2 and TRBJ1-2, reads EAGVAQSPRYKIIEKRQSVAFWCNPISGHATLYWYQQILGQGPKLLIQFQNNGVVDDSQLPKDRFSAERLKGVDSTLKIQPAKLEDSAVYLCASAAGGYYGYTFGSGTRLTVV.